The clone carrying this T cell receptor beta chain was seen more than once but under ten times. This entry is derived from a study of blood T cell repertoires in COVID-19. The overall study: Samples of COVID-19 (acute and convalescent) were obtained from the United States, Italy and Spain. Sources were T cells, B-cell-depleted T cells, or PBMCs; the material itself was cDNA or gDNA.

Per the original methods: How many nucleated cells were present was estimated from reference gene primer amplification. Profiling relied on immunoSEQ multiplex PCR, and the TCRdb table lists in-frame clones only, not all of them. From that table come the V and J calls and clone size; the DNA was used to work out D and trimming. Of under 250,000 clones listed, around 82% are singletons. Trimming left V 3 bases short and J 4 bases short, with 10 bases between. Germline-derived CDR1 and CDR2 are SGHRS and YFSETQ. CDR3 length: 13 amino acids. The V and J genes are TRBV5-1 and TRBJ1-1; a possible D gene is TRBD1 (5 bases). The clonotype originates from a woman in her sixties or seventies with acute or convalescent COVID-19. Material for sequencing was peripheral blood. The CDR3 is CASSSGFSTEAFF. DNA for the CDR3: TGCGCCAGCAGCTCAGGGTTCAGCACTGAAGCTTTCTTT.